This is a list of T cell receptor beta chains from one sample in a study of cytomegalovirus exposure and HLA in healthy donors. TCRdb's copy holds only in-frame clones and misses some; the assay was immunoSEQ multiplex PCR. Counted here are some 110,000 clones, roughly 76% occurring once; the ten biggest clones make up 2% to 2.5%. Source material: PBMCs. The receptors were gathered from a man between 25 and 39 years old in good health and CMV-seronegative. Each CDR3 is given with its conserved first and last residue. The D gene is left open where the match is weak. Part of the rows lack a size; the others show once, few, many or a class for expanded clones.

>TRBV7-9|-|-|TRBJ1-1
CASSLLRERPNYAFF
TGTGCCAGCAGCTTATTAAGGGAGCGTCCAAATTATGCTTTCTTT
>TRBV4-3|-|-|TRBJ2-3
CASSQELAGASTDTQYF
TGCGCCAGCAGCCAAGAGCTTGCTGGGGCGAGCACAGATACGCAGTATTTT
>TRBV6-1|-|-|TRBJ2-2
CASSEIEGGGELFF
TGTGCCAGCAGTGAAATTGAGGGTGGCGGGGAGCTGTTTTTT
>TRBV5-1|few|TRBD1|TRBJ1-2
CASSLGTGGDYGYTF
TGCGCCAGCAGCTTGGGGACAGGGGGTGACTATGGCTACACCTTC
>TRBV28|-|TRBD1|TRBJ1-2
CASSWGQGINYGYTF
TGTGCCAGCAGTTGGGGACAGGGGATTAACTATGGCTACACCTTC
>TRBV4-3|-|TRBD1|TRBJ2-7
CASSQGTGWDYEQYF
TGCGCCAGCAGCCAAGGGACAGGGTGGGACTACGAGCAGTACTTC
>TRBV9|-|-|TRBJ1-1
CASSPPGRGIDTEAFF
TGTGCCAGCAGCCCCCCGGGCAGGGGAATTGACACTGAAGCTTTCTTT
>TRBV19|-|-|TRBJ2-2
CASSSLSENTGELFF
TGTGCCAGTAGTTCCCTGAGCGAGAACACCGGGGAGCTGTTTTTT
>TRBV5-1|few|-|TRBJ1-1
CASSSEDSMNTEAFF
TGCGCCAGCAGCTCAGAGGACAGCATGAACACTGAAGCTTTCTTT
>TRBV21-1|-|-|TRBJ2-7
CASSKGVGQGEAYEQYF
TGTGCCAGCAGCAAAGGGGTTGGACAGGGGGAGGCCTACGAGCAGTACTTC
>TRBV4-1|-|-|TRBJ2-1
CASSQELSLDEQFF
TGCGCCAGCAGCCAAGAACTGAGCCTCGATGAGCAGTTCTTC
>TRBV5-1|-|-|TRBJ2-1
CASSQGPGSTGEQFF
TGCGCCAGCAGTCAGGGTCCCGGCTCTACAGGAGAGCAGTTCTTC
>TRBV6-5|-|-|TRBJ2-1
CASSPRLRMGNEQFF
TGTGCCAGCAGTCCGCGACTACGGATGGGCAATGAGCAGTTCTTC
>TRBV6-1|once|-|TRBJ2-7
CASIKTRSYEQYF
TGTGCCAGTATTAAGACAAGATCCTACGAGCAGTACTTC
>TRBV6-5|-|TRBD1|TRBJ2-3
CASSEGQGADTQYF
TGTGCCAGCAGTGAGGGACAGGGGGCAGATACGCAGTATTTT
>TRBV18|-|TRBD1|TRBJ2-7
CASTDRIGHEQYF
TGTGCCAGCACGGACAGGATTGGACACGAGCAGTACTTC
>TRBV4-2|-|TRBD1|TRBJ1-4
CASSQSGPGGQGGEKLFF
TGTGCCAGCAGCCAATCGGGGCCGGGTGGACAGGGGGGTGAAAAACTGTTTTTT
>TRBV2|-|-|TRBJ1-1
CASSDPTEAFF
TGTGCCAGCAGTGACCCGACAGAAGCTTTCTTT
>TRBV10-3|few|TRBD2|TRBJ2-1
CASTPSKRGRGDEQFF
TGTGCCAGCACCCCCTCCAAGCGGGGTCGAGGGGATGAGCAGTTCTTC
>TRBV6-1|-|-|TRBJ1-4
CASSEGTVSEKLFF
TGTGCCAGCAGTGAAGGGACAGTTAGTGAAAAACTGTTTTTT
>TRBV18|once|TRBD1|TRBJ1-1
CASSWDRGDTEAFF
TGTGCCAGCTCCTGGGACAGGGGCGACACTGAAGCTTTCTTT
>TRBV5-6|-|-|TRBJ2-2
CASSLTGYDTGELFF
TGTGCCAGCAGCTTGACAGGGTATGACACCGGGGAGCTGTTTTTT
>TRBV18|once|TRBD1|TRBJ1-1
CASSPLAQGEAFF
TGTGCCAGCTCACCACTAGCACAGGGGGAAGCTTTCTTT
>TRBV7-2|-|-|TRBJ2-1
CASSLTGSQSYNEQFF
TGTGCCAGCAGCTTAACAGGCTCCCAATCATACAATGAGCAGTTCTTC
>TRBV28|-|TRBD1|TRBJ2-7
CASSFGTGPYEQYF
TGTGCCAGCAGTTTTGGGACAGGACCCTACGAGCAGTACTTC
>TRBV9|few|TRBD2|TRBJ2-3
CASSSGTSGAADTQYF
TGTGCCAGCAGCTCCGGGACTAGCGGGGCAGCAGATACGCAGTATTTT
>TRBV19|-|-|TRBJ2-2
CASSRGQGAGPGELFF
TGTGCCAGTAGTAGGGGACAAGGGGCTGGGCCCGGGGAGCTGTTTTTT
>TRBV19|-|TRBD1|TRBJ1-5
CASSIRDRSTLDQPQHF
TGTGCCAGTAGTATCCGGGACAGATCGACTTTAGATCAGCCCCAGCATTTT
>TRBV10-3|-|TRBD1|TRBJ1-1
CAISELRGLDTEAFF
TGTGCCATCAGTGAGTTGAGGGGGCTGGACACTGAAGCTTTCTTT
>TRBV6-5|-|TRBD1|TRBJ2-7
CASKLQGASNEQYF
TGTGCCAGCAAACTACAGGGGGCATCCAACGAGCAGTACTTC
>TRBV2|-|-|TRBJ2-2
CASSEQGGTGELFF
TGTGCCAGCAGTGAACAGGGTGGGACCGGGGAGCTGTTTTTT
>TRBV4-3|-|TRBD1|TRBJ2-7
CASSSSQGAYEQYF
TGCGCCAGCAGTTCCTCCCAGGGGGCCTACGAGCAGTACTTC
>TRBV19|-|-|TRBJ1-5
CASSIVQTNQPQHF
TGTGCCAGTAGTATAGTACAGACGAATCAGCCCCAGCATTTT
>TRBV11-2|-|TRBD1|TRBJ2-1
CASSAQPDRANEQFF
TGTGCCAGCAGCGCCCAACCTGACAGGGCCAATGAGCAGTTCTTC
>TRBV4-2|-|-|TRBJ2-2
CASSPLSVDRGYTGELFF
TGTGCCAGCAGCCCCCTGAGCGTAGACCGGGGGTACACCGGGGAGCTGTTTTTT
>TRBV9|-|-|TRBJ2-5
CASSVARTEEETQYF
TGTGCCAGCAGCGTAGCTAGGACAGAGGAAGAGACCCAGTACTTC
>TRBV6-1|-|-|TRBJ2-2
CASSEPGALTGELFF
TGTGCCAGCAGCGAGCCAGGGGCCCTCACCGGGGAGCTGTTTTTT
>TRBV28|-|-|TRBJ1-5
CASSLQGIERSQPQHF
TGTGCCAGCAGTCTTCAGGGTATTGAGCGAAGTCAGCCCCAGCATTTT
>TRBV6-5|-|TRBD2|TRBJ2-1
CASSYPLGGVNEQFF
TGTGCCAGCAGTTATCCCCTTGGGGGGGTGAATGAGCAGTTCTTC
>TRBV5-1|-|-|TRBJ2-6
CASSLSSGANGLTF
TGCGCCAGCAGCTTGAGTTCTGGGGCCAACGGCCTGACTTTC
>TRBV28|-|TRBD1|TRBJ2-7
CASQGAPYEQYF
TGTGCCAGCCAGGGGGCGCCCTACGAGCAGTACTTC
>TRBV9|-|-|TRBJ2-5
CASRKGLYQETQYF
TGTGCCAGCCGAAAGGGACTGTACCAAGAGACCCAGTACTTC
>TRBV10-3|once|TRBD1|TRBJ2-2
CAISDFRQGANTGELFF
TGTGCCATCAGTGATTTCAGGCAGGGGGCGAACACCGGGGAGCTGTTTTTT
>TRBV6-1|-|-|TRBJ1-2
CASSRSGEGYTF
TGTGCCAGCAGTCGAAGCGGGGAGGGCTACACCTTC
>TRBV7-9|-|TRBD1|TRBJ2-5
CASSLEPQGAWETQYF
TGTGCCAGCAGCTTAGAACCACAGGGGGCATGGGAGACCCAGTACTTC
>TRBV7-2|-|-|TRBJ2-3
CASSLGARQGNTDTQYF
TGTGCCAGCAGCTTAGGGGCCCGGCAGGGGAACACAGATACGCAGTATTTT
>TRBV5-4|-|-|TRBJ2-7
CASSSDRSSYEQYF
TGTGCCAGCAGCTCCGACAGGAGCTCCTACGAGCAGTACTTC
>TRBV7-2|-|-|TRBJ2-3
CASSLFPSTDTQYF
TGTGCCAGCAGCTTATTTCCTAGCACAGATACGCAGTATTTT
>TRBV7-2|-|-|TRBJ2-2
CASSLVVGRGGELFF
TGTGCCAGCAGCTTAGTTGTGGGGCGGGGCGGGGAGCTGTTTTTT